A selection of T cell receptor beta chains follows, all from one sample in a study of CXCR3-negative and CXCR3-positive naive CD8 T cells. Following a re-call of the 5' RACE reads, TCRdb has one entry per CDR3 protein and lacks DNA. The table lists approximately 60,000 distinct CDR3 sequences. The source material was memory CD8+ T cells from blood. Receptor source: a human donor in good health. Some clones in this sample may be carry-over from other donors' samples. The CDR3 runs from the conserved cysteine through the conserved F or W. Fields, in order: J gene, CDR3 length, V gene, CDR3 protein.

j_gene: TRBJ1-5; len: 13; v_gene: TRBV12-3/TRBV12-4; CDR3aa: CASSSEKYQPQHF
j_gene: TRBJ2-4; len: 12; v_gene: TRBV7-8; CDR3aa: CASSLESGGANF
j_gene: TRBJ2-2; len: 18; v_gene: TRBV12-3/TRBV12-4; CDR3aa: CASRGPGTSGGAAGELFF
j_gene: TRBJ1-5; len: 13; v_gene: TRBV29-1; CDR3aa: CSTGTGGGQPQHF
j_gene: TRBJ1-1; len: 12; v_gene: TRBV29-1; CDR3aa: CSVLDSSAEAFF
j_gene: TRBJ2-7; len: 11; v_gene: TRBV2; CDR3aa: CASGPYYEQYF
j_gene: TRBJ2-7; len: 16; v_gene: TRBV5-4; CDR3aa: CASIDGTSGSLSEQYF
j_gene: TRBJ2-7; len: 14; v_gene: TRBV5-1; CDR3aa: CASSLEDSRDEQYF
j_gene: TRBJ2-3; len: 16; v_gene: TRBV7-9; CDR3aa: CASSAPLRGAGDTQYF
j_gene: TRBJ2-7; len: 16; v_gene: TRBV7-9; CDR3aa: CASSFRAGTPTYEQYF
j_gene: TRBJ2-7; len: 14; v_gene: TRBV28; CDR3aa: CASSATGGGGEQYF
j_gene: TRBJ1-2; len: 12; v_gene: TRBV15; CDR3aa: CATVDRERGYTF
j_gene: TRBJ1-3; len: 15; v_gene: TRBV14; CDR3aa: CASSQVLGGGNTIYF
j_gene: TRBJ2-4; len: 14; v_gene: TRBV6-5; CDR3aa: CASSIAGAKNIQYF
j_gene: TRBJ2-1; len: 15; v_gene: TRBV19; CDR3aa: CASSISSYSYNEQFF
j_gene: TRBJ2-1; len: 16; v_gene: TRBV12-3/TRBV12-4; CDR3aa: CASSSNHLSSYNEQFF
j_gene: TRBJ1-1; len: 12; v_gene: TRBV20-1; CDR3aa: CSARESGIEAFF
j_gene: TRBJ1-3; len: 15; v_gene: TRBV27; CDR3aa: CASRSRGSSGNTIYF
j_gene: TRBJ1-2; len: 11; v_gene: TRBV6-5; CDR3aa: CASSNRDRYTF
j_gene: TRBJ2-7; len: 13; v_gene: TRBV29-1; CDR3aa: CSVERGAPYEQYF
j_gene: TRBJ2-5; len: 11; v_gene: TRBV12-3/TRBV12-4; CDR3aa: CASSLGKTQYF
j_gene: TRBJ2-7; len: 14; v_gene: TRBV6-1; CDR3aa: CASSESGSEDEQYF
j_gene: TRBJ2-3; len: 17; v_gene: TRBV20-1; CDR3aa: CSASLLASGRLTDTQYF
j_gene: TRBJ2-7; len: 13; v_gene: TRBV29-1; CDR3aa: CSVEGTNTYEQYF
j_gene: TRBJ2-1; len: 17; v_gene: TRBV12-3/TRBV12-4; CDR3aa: CASSPRAGTGVGNEQFF